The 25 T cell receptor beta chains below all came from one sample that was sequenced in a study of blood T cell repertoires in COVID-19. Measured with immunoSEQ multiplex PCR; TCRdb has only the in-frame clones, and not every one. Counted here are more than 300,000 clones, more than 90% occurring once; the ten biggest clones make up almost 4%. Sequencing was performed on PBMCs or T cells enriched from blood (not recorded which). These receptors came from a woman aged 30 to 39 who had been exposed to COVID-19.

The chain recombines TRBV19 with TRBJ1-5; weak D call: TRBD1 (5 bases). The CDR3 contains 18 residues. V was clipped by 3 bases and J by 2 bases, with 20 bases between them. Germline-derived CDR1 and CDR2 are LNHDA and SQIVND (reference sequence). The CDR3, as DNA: TGTGCCAGTAGTATTCTTTATGTAGGCAGGGAACGCAATCAGCCCCAGCATTTT. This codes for CASSILYVGRERNQPQHF.

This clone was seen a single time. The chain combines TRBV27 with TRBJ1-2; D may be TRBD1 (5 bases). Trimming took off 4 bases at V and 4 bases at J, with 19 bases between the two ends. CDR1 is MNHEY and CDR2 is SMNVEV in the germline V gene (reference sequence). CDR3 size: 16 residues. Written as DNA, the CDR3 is TGTGCCAGCAGTTCGCTCCCCCCCGGGGGGTTCTATGGCTACACCTTC. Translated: CASSSLPPGGFYGYTF.

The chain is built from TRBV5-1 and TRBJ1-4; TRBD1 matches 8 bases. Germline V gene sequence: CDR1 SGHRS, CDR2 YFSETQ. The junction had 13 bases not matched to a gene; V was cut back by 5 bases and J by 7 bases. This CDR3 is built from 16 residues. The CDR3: CASSQGTGPGGEKLFF. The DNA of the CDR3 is TGCGCCAGCAGTCAGGGGACAGGACCGGGAGGTGAAAAACTGTTTTTT. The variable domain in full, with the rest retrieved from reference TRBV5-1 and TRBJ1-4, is KAGVTQTPRYLIKTRGQQVTLSCSPISGHRSVSWYQQTPGQGLQFLFEYFSETQRNKGNFPGRFSGRQFSNSRSEMNVSTLELGDSALYLCASSQGTGPGGEKLFFGSGTQLSVL.

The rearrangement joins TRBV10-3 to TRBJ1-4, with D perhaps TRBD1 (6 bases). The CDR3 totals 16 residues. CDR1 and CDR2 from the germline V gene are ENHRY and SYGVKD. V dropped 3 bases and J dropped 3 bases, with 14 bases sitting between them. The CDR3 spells CAISDPRGRSNEKLFF. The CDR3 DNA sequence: TGTGCCATCAGTGACCCCAGGGGAAGGTCTAATGAAAAACTGTTTTTT.

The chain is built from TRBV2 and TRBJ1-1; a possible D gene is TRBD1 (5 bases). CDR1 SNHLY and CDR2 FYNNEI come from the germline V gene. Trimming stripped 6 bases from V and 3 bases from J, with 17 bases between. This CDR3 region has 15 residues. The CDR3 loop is CASRVSQGGDTEAFF. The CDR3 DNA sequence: TGTGCCAGCAGGGTAAGCCAGGGCGGGGACACTGAAGCTTTCTTT. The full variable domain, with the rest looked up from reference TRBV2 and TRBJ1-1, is EPEVTQTPSHQVTQMGQEVILRCVPISNHLYFYWYRQILGQKVEFLVSFYNNEISEKSEIFDDQFSVERPDGSNFTLKIRSTKLEDSAMYFCASRVSQGGDTEAFFGQGTRLTVV.

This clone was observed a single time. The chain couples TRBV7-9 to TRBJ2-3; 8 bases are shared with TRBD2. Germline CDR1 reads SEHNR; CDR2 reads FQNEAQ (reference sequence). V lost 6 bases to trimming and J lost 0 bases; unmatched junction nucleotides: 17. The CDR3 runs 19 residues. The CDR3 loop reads CASRVGGALLVLSTDTQYF. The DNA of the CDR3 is TGTGCCAGCAGGGTCGGGGGGGCCTTACTCGTACTTAGCACAGATACGCAGTATTTT.

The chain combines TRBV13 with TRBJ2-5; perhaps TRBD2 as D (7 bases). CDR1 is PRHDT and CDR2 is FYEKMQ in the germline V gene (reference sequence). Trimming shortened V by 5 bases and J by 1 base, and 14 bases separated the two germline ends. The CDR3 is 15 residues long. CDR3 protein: CASSAGAGFQETQYF. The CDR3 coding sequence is TGTGCCAGCAGCGCGGGGGCAGGGTTCCAAGAGACCCAGTACTTC. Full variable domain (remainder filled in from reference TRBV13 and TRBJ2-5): AAGVIQSPRHLIKEKRETATLKCYPIPRHDTVYWYQQGPGQDPQFLISFYEKMQSDKGSIPDRFSAQQFSDYHSELNMSSLELGDSALYFCASSAGAGFQETQYFGPGTRLLVL.

For the CDR3, the DNA is TGCGCCAGCAGCGACGGTACCGGGACAGGGGGCAATCAGCCCCAGCATTTT. Translated, it gives CASSDGTGTGGNQPQHF. The rearrangement links TRBV4-1 to TRBJ1-5, with 10 bases aligning to TRBD1. Germline V CDR1 and CDR2: MGHRA, YSYEKL. The ends lost 5 bases at V and 2 bases at J; junction bases unmatched: 9. This CDR3 spans 17 amino acids.

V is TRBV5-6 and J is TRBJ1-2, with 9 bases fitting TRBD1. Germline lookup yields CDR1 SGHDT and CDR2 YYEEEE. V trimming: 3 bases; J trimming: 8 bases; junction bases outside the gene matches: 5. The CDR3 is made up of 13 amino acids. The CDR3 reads CASSSRTGEGYTF. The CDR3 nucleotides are TGTGCCAGCAGCTCAAGGACAGGGGAGGGCTACACCTTC.

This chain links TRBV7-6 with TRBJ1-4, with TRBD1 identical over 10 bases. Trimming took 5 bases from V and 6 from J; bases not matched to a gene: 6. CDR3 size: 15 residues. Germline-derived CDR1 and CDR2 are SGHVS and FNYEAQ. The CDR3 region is CASSLETGGDEKLFF. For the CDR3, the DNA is TGTGCCAGCAGCCTCGAGACAGGGGGCGATGAAAAACTGTTTTTT.

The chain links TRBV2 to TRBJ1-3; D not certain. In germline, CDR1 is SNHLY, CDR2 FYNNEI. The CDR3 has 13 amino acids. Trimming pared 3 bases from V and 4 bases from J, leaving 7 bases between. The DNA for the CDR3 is TGTGCCAGCAGTGAGGTTCGGGGAAACACCATATATTTT. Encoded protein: CASSEVRGNTIYF.

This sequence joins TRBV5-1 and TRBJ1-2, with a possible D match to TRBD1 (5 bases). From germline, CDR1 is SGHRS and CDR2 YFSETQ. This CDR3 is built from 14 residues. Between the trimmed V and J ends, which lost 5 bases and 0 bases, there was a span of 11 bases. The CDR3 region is CASSWGSANYGYTF. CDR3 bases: TGCGCCAGCAGTTGGGGCTCGGCTAACTATGGCTACACCTTC.

CDR3 sequence reads: CASSLGQGKKNTEAFF. CDR3 coding DNA: TGTGCCAGCAGTTTGGGACAGGGGAAGAAGAACACTGAAGCTTTCTTT. The V gene is TRBV27, the J gene TRBJ1-1; 10 nucleotides align to TRBD1. Germline CDR1 MNHEY, CDR2 SMNVEV (reference sequence). This CDR3 region has 16 residues. V lost 3 bases, J lost 1 base, and 5 bases stayed unmatched.

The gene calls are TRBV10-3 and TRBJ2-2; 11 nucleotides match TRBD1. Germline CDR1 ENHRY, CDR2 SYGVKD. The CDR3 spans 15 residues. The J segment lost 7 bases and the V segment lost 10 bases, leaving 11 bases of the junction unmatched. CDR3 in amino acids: CANPEGQGAVGELFF. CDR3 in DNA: TGTGCCAACCCGGAAGGACAGGGGGCCGTCGGGGAGCTGTTTTTT.

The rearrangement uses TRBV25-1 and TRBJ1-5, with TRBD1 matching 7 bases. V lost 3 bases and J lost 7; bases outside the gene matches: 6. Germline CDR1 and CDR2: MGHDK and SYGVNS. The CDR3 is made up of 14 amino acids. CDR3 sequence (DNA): TGTGCCAGCAGTGAGACAGGGTACGGACAGCCCCAGCATTTT. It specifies CASSETGYGQPQHF.

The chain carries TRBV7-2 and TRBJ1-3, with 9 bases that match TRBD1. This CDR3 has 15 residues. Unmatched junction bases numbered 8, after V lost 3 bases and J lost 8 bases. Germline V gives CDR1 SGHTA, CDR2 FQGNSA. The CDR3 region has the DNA TGTGCCAGCAGCTTCCCCGGGACAGGGAGGCACACCATATATTTT. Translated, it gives CASSFPGTGRHTIYF.

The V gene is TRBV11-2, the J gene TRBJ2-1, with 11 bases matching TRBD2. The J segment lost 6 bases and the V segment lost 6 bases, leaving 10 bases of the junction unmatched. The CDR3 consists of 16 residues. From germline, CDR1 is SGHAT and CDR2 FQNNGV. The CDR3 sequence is CASRDLAGGLGNEQFF. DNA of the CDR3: TGTGCCAGCAGAGACCTAGCGGGGGGCTTGGGCAATGAGCAGTTCTTC.

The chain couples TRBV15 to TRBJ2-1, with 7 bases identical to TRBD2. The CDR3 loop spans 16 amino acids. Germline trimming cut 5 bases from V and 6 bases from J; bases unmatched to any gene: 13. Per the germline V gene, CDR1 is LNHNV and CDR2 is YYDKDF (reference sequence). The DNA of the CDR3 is TGTGCCACCAGCGTTCGATCCCGGGACTATCCCAATGAGCAGTTCTTC. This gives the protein CATSVRSRDYPNEQFF.

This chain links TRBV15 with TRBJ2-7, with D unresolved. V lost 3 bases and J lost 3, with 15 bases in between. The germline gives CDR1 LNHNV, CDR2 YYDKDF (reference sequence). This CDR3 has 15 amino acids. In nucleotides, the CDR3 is TGTGCCACCAGCAGGGAACTAACTACCCGCTACGAGCAGTACTTC. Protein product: CATSRELTTRYEQYF.

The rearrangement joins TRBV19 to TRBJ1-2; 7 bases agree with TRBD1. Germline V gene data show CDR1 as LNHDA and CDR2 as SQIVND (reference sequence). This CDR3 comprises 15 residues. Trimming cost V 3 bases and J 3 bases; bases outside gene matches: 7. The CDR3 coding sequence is TGTGCCAGTAGTATCCGGGACAGCCTCTACTATGGCTACACCTTC. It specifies CASSIRDSLYYGYTF.

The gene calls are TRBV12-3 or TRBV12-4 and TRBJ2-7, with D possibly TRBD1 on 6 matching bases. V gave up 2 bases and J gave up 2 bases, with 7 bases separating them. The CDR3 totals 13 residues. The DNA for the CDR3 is TGTGCCAGCAGTTTATACAGGGCCTACGAGCAGTACTTC. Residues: CASSLYRAYEQYF.

The CDR3 sequence: CASADRSNTGELFF. The CDR3 DNA follows: TGCGCCAGCGCAGACAGGTCGAACACCGGGGAGCTGTTTTTT. The chain uses TRBV4-3 and TRBJ2-2; TRBD1 might be the D (6 bases). V lost 8 bases to trimming and J lost 0 bases, with 10 bases between them. The CDR3 runs 14 residues. Looked up from germline, CDR1 is LGHNA and CDR2 is YSLEER.

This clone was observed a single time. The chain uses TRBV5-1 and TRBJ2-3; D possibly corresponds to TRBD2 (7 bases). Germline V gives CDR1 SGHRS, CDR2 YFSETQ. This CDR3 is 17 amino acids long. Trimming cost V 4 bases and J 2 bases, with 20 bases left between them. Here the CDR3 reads CASSLRPGGAVTDTQYF. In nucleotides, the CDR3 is TGCGCCAGCAGCCTAAGGCCGGGGGGCGCGGTCACAGATACGCAGTATTTT.

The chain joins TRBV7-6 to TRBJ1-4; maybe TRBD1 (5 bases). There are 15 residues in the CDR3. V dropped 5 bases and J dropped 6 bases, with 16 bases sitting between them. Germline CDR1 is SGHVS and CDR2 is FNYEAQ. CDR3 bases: TGTGCCAGCAGCCGTAAGGGTAAAGGGGATGAAAAACTGTTTTTT. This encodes CASSRKGKGDEKLFF.

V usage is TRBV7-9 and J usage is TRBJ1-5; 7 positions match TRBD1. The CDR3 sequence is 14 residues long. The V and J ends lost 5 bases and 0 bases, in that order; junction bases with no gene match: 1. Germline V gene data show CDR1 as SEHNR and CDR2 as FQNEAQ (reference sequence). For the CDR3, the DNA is TGTGCCAGCAGCGGGACAGCTAGCAATCAGCCCCAGCATTTT. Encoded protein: CASSGTASNQPQHF. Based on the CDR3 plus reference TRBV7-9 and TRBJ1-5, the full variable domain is DTGVSQNPRHKITKRGQNVTFRCDPISEHNRLYWYRQTLGQGPEFLTYFQNEAQLEKSRLLSDRFSAERPKGSFSTLEIQRTEQGDSAMYLCASSGTASNQPQHFGDGTRLSIL.